This entry features one T cell receptor (beta chain) sequence. The germline V gene encodes CDR1 LGHNA and CDR2 YNFKEQ. V gave up 0 bases and J gave up 0 bases, with 9 bases separating them. CDR3 length equals 17 residues. The data derive from a study of blood T cell repertoires in COVID-19. Study in general: Samples representing acute and convalescent COVID-19 were sourced from the United States, Italy and Spain. T cells, B-cell-depleted T cells, or PBMCs provided the cDNA or gDNA that served as material.

Method: immunoSEQ multiplex PCR; TCRdb's copy keeps in-frame clones and lacks some. The repertoire consists of fewer than 350,000 clones, with almost 85% occurring once and the leading ten covering 7.2%. The chain is built from TRBV4-2 and TRBJ1-6; no reliable D call. The sequenced material came from peripheral blood. The sequence derives from a human donor in a cohort sampled during active COVID-19. CDR3 region: CASSQDDGSSYNSPLHF. The CDR3 bases are TGTGCCAGCAGCCAAGACGACGGGAGCTCCTATAATTCACCCCTCCACTTT.